These 18 T cell receptor beta chains share one sample of origin, sequenced in a study of CD8+ T cells in alopecia areata. Treatment described: oral pan-JAK inhibitor, 5-10 mg twice daily. Following RNA extraction, reverse transcription yielded cDNA that acted as the sequencing template. Sequenced by immunoSEQ multiplex PCR; TCRdb stores in-frame clones only, minus some. The sample yields 200,000 or so clones, nearly 60% seen once. This specimen was CD4+ T cells sorted from blood, taken at week 24, from a patient treated with tofacitinib. These receptors were collected from a human donor with alopecia areata.

CDR3 in amino acids: CASSVPRGGRPGELFF. The CDR3 nucleotides read TGTGCCAGCAGCGTCCCCCGGGGGGGCCGTCCCGGGGAGCTGTTTTTT. J is TRBJ2-2 and V is TRBV5-6; TRBD2 aligns across 8 bases. The CDR3 loop spans 16 amino acids. V shed 4 bases and J 6 bases; nucleotides not matched to a gene: 11. Germline CDR1 SGHDT, CDR2 YYEEEE.

V and J are TRBV30 and TRBJ2-7; no definite D call. V was pared by 5 bases and J by 7 bases, with 9 bases between. The CDR3 runs 10 residues. The germline V gene has CDR1 GTSNPN and CDR2 SVGIG (reference sequence). CDR3 in amino acids: CAWGTREQYF. CDR3 DNA sequence: TGTGCCTGGGGCACCCGTGAGCAGTACTTC.

This clone was counted many times. This chain links TRBV2 with TRBJ2-3; D might be TRBD2 (5 bases). This CDR3 is 15 amino acids long. V lost 7 bases and J lost 6, with 20 bases in between. CDR1 SNHLY and CDR2 FYNNEI come from the germline V gene. CDR3: CASTAVRTLKDTQYF. CDR3 nucleotides: TGTGCCAGCACTGCTGTCCGGACTCTGAAGGATACGCAGTATTTT.

The rearrangement uses TRBV5-1 and TRBJ2-2, with D possibly matching TRBD2 (5 bases). V was clipped by 4 bases and J by 4 bases, with 17 bases between them. The CDR3 length is 16 residues. Germline values: CDR1 SGHRS, CDR2 YFSETQ. The CDR3 coding sequence is TGCGCCAGCAGCATCCTAGCTCCCCTCGGCACCGGGGAGCTGTTTTTT. It specifies CASSILAPLGTGELFF. The complete variable domain, with remaining parts taken from reference TRBV5-1 and TRBJ2-2, reads KAGVTQTPRYLIKTRGQQVTLSCSPISGHRSVSWYQQTPGQGLQFLFEYFSETQRNKGNFPGRFSGRQFSNSRSEMNVSTLELGDSALYLCASSILAPLGTGELFFGEGSRLTVL.

This chain joins TRBV25-1 and TRBJ1-4, with D perhaps TRBD1 (5 bases). V shed 7 bases and J shed 4 bases, with 16 bases lying between them. CDR3 length equals 15 residues. The germline V gene encodes CDR1 MGHDK and CDR2 SYGVNS. The CDR3 DNA follows: TGTGCCAGCATCCAGCAGGGACGGGTTAATGAAAAACTGTTTTTT. Translating it yields CASIQQGRVNEKLFF. Full variable domain (outside the CDR3, taken from reference TRBV25-1 and TRBJ1-4): EADIYQTPRYLVIGTGKKITLECSQTMGHDKMYWYQQDPGMELHLIHYSYGVNSTEKGDLSSESTVSRIRTEHFPLTLESARPSHTSQYLCASIQQGRVNEKLFFGSGTQLSVL.

This clone was seen more than once but under ten times. This chain joins TRBV2 and TRBJ1-1, with TRBD1 identical over 7 bases. The V segment lost 3 bases and the J segment 10 bases; nucleotides outside the gene matches: 8. Germline V gives CDR1 SNHLY, CDR2 FYNNEI. There are 13 residues in the CDR3. The CDR3: CASSDRGYQGAFF. In DNA, the CDR3 is TGTGCCAGCAGTGACAGGGGGTATCAGGGAGCTTTCTTT.

The rearrangement links TRBV25-1 to TRBJ1-1; D unresolved. Trimming removed 7 bases at V and 2 bases at J, with 5 bases between. This CDR3 region has 11 residues. Looked up from germline, CDR1 is MGHDK and CDR2 is SYGVNS. In DNA form, the CDR3 reads TGTGCCAGCACGCTCAACACTGAAGCTTTCTTT. Protein product: CASTLNTEAFF.

The CDR3, as DNA: TGTGCCAGCTCAAGCCAGGGAGAGCAGTACTTC. Protein: CASSSQGEQYF. V gene TRBV18 combines with J gene TRBJ2-7; TRBD1 might be the D (5 bases). V shed 5 bases and J shed 7 bases, with 9 bases lying between them. Germline values: CDR1 KGHSH, CDR2 LQKENI. CDR3 length: 11 residues.

This chain's CDR3 is CASSYSAGTDTQYF. In nucleotides, the CDR3 is TGTGCCAGCAGTTACTCTGCAGGGACAGATACGCAGTATTTT. The chain employs TRBV6-6 and TRBJ2-3; D might be TRBD1 (5 bases). Trimming cost V 0 bases and J 3 bases, with 7 bases left between them. Germline lookup yields CDR1 MNHNY and CDR2 SVGAGI (reference sequence). This CDR3 spans 14 amino acids.

The chain links TRBV5-1 to TRBJ2-6, with D possibly being TRBD1 (5 bases). Germline assignment: CDR1 SGHRS and CDR2 YFSETQ. V was shortened by 4 bases and J by 4 bases, with 15 bases between the two germline ends. CDR3 length equals 16 residues. The CDR3 coding sequence is TGCGCCAGCAGCCCTACAGACAGAGCCGGGGCCAACGTCCTGACTTTC. Residues: CASSPTDRAGANVLTF.

V gene TRBV28 combines with J gene TRBJ1-2, with TRBD1 as a possible D gene (5 bases). The CDR3 contains 14 residues. V lost 2 bases and J lost 1, with 8 bases in between. CDR1 is MDHEN, CDR2 SYDVKM, per germline. Here the CDR3 DNA reads TGTGCCAGCAGTTTACAGGGAATTAACTATGGCTACACCTTC. Protein product: CASSLQGINYGYTF.

This clone has a single count. The J gene is TRBJ2-2, the V gene TRBV7-3; 11 bases fit TRBD2. CDR1 and CDR2 (germline): SGHTA, FQGTGA. Germline trimming cut 4 bases from V and 3 bases from J; bases unmatched to any gene: 4. The CDR3 is 16 residues long. The CDR3: CASSYETSGDTGELFF. The CDR3 DNA reads as TGTGCCAGCAGCTACGAGACTAGCGGGGACACCGGGGAGCTGTTTTTT.

The chain has TRBV29-1 and TRBJ1-1; a weak D match, TRBD1 (5 bases). Trimming shortened V by 4 bases and J by 3 bases, and 12 bases separated the two germline ends. The length of the CDR3 is 13 residues. The germline gives CDR1 SQVTM, CDR2 ANQGSEA. CDR3 loop: CSVGVGRYTEAFF. In nucleotides, the CDR3 is TGCAGCGTTGGGGTGGGACGGTACACTGAAGCTTTCTTT. Full variable domain (remainder filled in from reference TRBV29-1 and TRBJ1-1): SAVISQKPSRDICQRGTSLTIQCQVDSQVTMMFWYRQQPGQSLTLIATANQGSEATYESGFVIDKFPISRPNLTFSTLTVSNMSPEDSSIYLCSVGVGRYTEAFFGQGTRLTVV.

The chain couples TRBV18 to TRBJ1-5; weak D call: TRBD1 (5 bases). Trimming took 2 bases from V and 3 from J, leaving 11 bases between them. Germline V CDR1 and CDR2: KGHSH, LQKENI. The CDR3 consists of 15 residues. CDR3 in DNA: TGTGCCAGCTCACCAGAAGGGGCAGACAATCAGCCCCAGCATTTT. It encodes CASSPEGADNQPQHF.

CDR3 in DNA: TGCAGCGTTGAAGGGGGAACGAGGGCAGTTAACTATGGCTACACCTTC. Translating it yields CSVEGGTRAVNYGYTF. The chain combines TRBV29-1 with TRBJ1-2; D gene ambiguous. The V and J ends lost 1 base and 1 base respectively, with 16 bases between them. The CDR3 spans 16 residues. The germline gives CDR1 SQVTM, CDR2 ANQGSEA.

The gene calls are TRBV5-4 and TRBJ2-3; D is ambiguous. In germline, CDR1 is SGHNT, CDR2 YYREEE (reference sequence). The CDR3 has 14 residues. V was shortened by 4 bases and J by 2 bases, with 11 bases between the two germline ends. Here the CDR3 DNA reads TGTGCCAGCAGCGAGGACGGAACCACAGATACGCAGTATTTT. As protein: CASSEDGTTDTQYF.

This clone was seen only a few times. The CDR3 protein is CASSPRGGKNIQYF. The CDR3, as DNA: TGTGCCAGCAGCCCTAGGGGCGGCAAAAACATTCAGTACTTC. The chain links TRBV7-3 to TRBJ2-4; perhaps TRBD1 as D (5 bases). This CDR3 has 14 residues. The V and J ends lost 5 bases and 3 bases respectively, with 11 bases between them. In germline, CDR1 is SGHTA, CDR2 FQGTGA.

J is TRBJ2-5 and V is TRBV2; the D call may be TRBD1 or TRBD2 (5 bases each). Germline V gene lookup returns CDR1 SNHLY and CDR2 FYNNEI. V dropped 10 bases and J dropped 5 bases, with 14 bases sitting between them. CDR3 size: 12 residues. The CDR3 here is CANRPGRETQYF. In nucleotides, the CDR3 is TGTGCCAACCGACCGGGACGGGAGACCCAGTACTTC.